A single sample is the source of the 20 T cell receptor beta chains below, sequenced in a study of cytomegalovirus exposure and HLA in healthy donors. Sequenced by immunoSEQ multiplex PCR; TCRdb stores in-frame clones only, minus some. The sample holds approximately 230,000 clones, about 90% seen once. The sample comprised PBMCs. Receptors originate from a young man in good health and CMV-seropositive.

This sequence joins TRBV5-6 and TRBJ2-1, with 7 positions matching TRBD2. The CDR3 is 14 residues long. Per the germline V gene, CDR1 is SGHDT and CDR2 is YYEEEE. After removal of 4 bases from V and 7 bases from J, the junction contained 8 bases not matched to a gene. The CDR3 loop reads CASSPGGLRNEQFF. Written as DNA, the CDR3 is TGTGCCAGCAGCCCCGGGGGACTAAGGAATGAGCAGTTCTTC.

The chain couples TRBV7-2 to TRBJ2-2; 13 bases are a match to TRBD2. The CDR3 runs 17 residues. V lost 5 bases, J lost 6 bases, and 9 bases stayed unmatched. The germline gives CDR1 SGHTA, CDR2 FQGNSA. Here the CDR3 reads CASSTRTSGRLSGELFF. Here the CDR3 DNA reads TGTGCCAGCAGCACGCGGACTAGCGGGAGATTGTCCGGGGAGCTGTTTTTT.

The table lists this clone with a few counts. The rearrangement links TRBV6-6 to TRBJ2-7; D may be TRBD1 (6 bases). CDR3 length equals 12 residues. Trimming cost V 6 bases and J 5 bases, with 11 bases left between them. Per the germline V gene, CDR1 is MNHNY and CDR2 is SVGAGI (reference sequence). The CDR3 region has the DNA TGTGCCAGCAGACTACCAGGGGACGAGCAGTACTTC. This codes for CASRLPGDEQYF.

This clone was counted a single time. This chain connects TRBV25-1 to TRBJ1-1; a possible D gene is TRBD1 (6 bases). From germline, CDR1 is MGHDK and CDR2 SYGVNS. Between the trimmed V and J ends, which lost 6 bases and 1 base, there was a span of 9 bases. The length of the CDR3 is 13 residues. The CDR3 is CASSRGQNTEAFF. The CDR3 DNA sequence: TGTGCCAGCAGCAGGGGTCAGAACACTGAAGCTTTCTTT.

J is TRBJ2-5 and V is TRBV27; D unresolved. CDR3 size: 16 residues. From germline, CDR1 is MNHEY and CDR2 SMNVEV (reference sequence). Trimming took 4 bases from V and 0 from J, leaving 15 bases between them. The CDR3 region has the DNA TGTGCCAGCAGTTCCGCGACTGGAGAGTACCAAGAGACCCAGTACTTC. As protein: CASSSATGEYQETQYF.

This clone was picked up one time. CDR3 bases: TGTGCCAGCAGCTTAGGGACTGCGGGCGAGCAGTACTTC. The encoded protein is CASSLGTAGEQYF. This sequence joins TRBV7-6 and TRBJ2-7, with D possibly being TRBD2 (5 bases). Trimming stripped 1 base from V and 6 bases from J, with 10 bases between. The CDR3 length is 13 residues. The germline V gene has CDR1 SGHVS and CDR2 FNYEAQ. Drawing the rest from reference TRBV7-6 and TRBJ2-7, the complete variable domain is GAGVSQSPRYKVTKRGQDVALRCDPISGHVSLYWYRQALGQGPEFLTYFNYEAQQDKSGLPNDRFSAERPEGSISTLTIQRTEQRDSAMYRCASSLGTAGEQYFGPGTRLTVT.

In DNA, the CDR3 is TGTGCCTGGAGTGTAATTATGTGGACAGGGGAGAGCGAGCAGTACTTC. It codes for CAWSVIMWTGESEQYF. This chain links TRBV30 with TRBJ2-7; 9 positions agree with TRBD1. The V and J ends lost 0 bases and 6 bases, in that order; junction bases with no gene match: 12. CDR1 is GTSNPN and CDR2 is SVGIG in the germline V gene (reference sequence). The CDR3 has 16 amino acids.

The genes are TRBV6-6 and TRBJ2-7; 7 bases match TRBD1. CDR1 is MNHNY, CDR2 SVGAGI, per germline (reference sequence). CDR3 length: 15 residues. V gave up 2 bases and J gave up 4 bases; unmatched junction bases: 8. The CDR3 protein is CASSYQARGIYEQYF. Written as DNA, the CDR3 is TGTGCCAGCAGTTACCAGGCCAGGGGGATATACGAGCAGTACTTC.

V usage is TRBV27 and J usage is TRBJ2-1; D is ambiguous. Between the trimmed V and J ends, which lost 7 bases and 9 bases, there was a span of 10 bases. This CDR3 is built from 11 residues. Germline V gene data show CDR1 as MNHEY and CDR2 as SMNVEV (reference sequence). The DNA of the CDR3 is TGTGCCAGCATCGGGCTGTCTGAGCAGTTCTTC. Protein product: CASIGLSEQFF.

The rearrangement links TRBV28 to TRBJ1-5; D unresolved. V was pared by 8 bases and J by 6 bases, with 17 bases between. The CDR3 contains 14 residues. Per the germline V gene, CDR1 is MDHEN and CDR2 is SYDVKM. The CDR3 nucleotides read TGTGCCAGCTGCCCTTTCTTGGCGGGTCAGCCCCAGCATTTT. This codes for CASCPFLAGQPQHF.

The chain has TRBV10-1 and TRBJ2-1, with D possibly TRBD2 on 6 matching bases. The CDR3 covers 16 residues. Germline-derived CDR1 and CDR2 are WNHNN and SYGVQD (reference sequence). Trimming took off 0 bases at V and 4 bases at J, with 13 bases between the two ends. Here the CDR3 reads CASSESRDSGYNEQFF. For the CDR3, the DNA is TGCGCCAGCAGTGAGTCGCGAGACAGCGGGTACAATGAGCAGTTCTTC.

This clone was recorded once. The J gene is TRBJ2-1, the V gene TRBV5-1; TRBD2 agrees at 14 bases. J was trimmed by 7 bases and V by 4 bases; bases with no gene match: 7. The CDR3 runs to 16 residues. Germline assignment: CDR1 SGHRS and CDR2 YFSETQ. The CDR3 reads CASSPRLAGGGNEQFF. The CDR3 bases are TGCGCCAGCAGCCCCCGACTAGCGGGAGGGGGGAATGAGCAGTTCTTC.

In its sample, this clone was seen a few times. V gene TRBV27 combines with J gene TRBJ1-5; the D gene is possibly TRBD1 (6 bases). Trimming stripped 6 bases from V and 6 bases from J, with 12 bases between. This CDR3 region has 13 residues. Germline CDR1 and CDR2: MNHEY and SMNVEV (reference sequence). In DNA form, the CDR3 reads TGTGCCAGCAGCACCCAGGGGCGTCAGCCCCAGCATTTT. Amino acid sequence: CASSTQGRQPQHF.

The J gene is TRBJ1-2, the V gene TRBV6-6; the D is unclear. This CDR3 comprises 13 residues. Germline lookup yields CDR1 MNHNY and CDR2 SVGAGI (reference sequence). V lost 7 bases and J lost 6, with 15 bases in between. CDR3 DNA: TGTGCCAGCACCTACCCGTTTACGGATGGCTACACCTTC. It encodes CASTYPFTDGYTF.

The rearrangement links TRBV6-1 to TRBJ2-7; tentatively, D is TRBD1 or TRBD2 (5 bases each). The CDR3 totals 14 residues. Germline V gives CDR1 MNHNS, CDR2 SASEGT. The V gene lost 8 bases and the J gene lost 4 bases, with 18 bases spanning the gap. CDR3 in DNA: TGTGCCAGCCGGTTTGGCACGAGGGGTTACGAGCAGTACTTC. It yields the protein CASRFGTRGYEQYF.

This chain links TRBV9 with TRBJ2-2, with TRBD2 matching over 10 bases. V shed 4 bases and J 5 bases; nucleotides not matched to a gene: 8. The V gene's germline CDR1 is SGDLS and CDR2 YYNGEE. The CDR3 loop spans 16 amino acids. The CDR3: CASSPGGLAWTGELFF. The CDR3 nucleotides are TGTGCCAGCAGCCCTGGGGGACTAGCGTGGACCGGGGAGCTGTTTTTT.

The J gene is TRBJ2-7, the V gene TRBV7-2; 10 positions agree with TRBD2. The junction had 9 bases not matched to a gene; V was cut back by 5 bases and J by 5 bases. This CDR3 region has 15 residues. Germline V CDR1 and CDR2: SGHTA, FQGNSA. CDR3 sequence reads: CASSASSGRRDEQYF. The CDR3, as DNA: TGTGCCAGCAGCGCCTCTAGCGGGAGAAGGGACGAGCAGTACTTC.

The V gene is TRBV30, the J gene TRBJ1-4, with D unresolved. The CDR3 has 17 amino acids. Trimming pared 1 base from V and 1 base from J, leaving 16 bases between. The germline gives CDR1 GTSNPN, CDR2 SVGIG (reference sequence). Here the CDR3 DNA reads TGTGCCTGGAGTGGGAATCCGAAAGAGGGAACTAATGAAAAACTGTTTTTT. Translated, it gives CAWSGNPKEGTNEKLFF.

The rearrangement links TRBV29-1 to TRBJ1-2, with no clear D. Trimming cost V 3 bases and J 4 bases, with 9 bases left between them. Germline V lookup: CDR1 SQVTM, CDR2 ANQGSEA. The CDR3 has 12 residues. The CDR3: CSVEEGGYGYTF. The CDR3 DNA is TGCAGCGTTGAGGAGGGCGGCTATGGCTACACCTTC.

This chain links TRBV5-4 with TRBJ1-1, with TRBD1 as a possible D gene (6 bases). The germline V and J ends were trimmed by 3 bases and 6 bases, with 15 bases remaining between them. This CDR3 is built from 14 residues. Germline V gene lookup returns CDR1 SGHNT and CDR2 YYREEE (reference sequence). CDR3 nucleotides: TGTGCCAGCAGCTCAATATCAGGGGATCCTGAAGCTTTCTTT. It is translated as CASSSISGDPEAFF. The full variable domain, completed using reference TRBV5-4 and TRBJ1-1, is ETGVTQSPTHLIKTRGQQVTLRCSSQSGHNTVSWYQQALGQGPQFIFQYYREEENGRGNFPPRFSGLQFPNYSSELNVNALELDDSALYLCASSSISGDPEAFFGQGTRLTVV.